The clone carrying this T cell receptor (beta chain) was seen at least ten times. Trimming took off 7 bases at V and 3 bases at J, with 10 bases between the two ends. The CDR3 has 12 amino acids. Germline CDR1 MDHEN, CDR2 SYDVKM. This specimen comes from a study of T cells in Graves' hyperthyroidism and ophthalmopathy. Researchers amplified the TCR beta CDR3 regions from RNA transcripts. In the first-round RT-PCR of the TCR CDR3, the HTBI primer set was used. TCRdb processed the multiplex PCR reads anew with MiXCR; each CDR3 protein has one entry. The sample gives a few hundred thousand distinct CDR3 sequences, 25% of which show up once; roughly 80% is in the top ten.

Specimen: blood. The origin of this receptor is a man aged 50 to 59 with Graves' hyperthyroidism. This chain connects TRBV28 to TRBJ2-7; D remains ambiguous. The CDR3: CASIDSSYEQYF. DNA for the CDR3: TGTGCCAGCATCGACTCGAGCTACGAGCAGTACTTC. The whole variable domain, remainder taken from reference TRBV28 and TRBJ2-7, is DVKVTQSSRYLVKRTGEKVFLECVQDMDHENMFWYRQDPGLGLRLIYFSYDVKMKEKGDIPEGYSVSREKKERFSLILESASTNQTSMYLCASIDSSYEQYFGPGTRLTVT.